The rows below give T cell receptor beta chains drawn from one sample of a study of T cell responses to AZD1222 COVID-19 vaccine. Some clones are missing from TCRdb's copy, which holds only in-frame ones; the method was immunoSEQ multiplex PCR. Of more than 80,000 clones in the sample, 70% to 90% were seen once. The sequencing here drew on peripheral blood, taken 28 days after the second AZD1222 dose. The receptors were gathered from an adult who received the AZD1222 COVID-19 vaccine. Both conserved end residues are part of each CDR3. Fields, in order: CDR3 protein, CDR3 DNA, clone size, D gene, V gene, J gene. The D gene is left open where the match is weak. Only some rows state a clone size, as once, few, many or a class for expanded clones.

CDR3aa: CASSQIGRGGAYGYTF
CDR3nt: TGTGCCAGCAGCCAAATCGGAAGAGGGGGCGCCTATGGCTACACCTTC
abundance: -
d_gene: TRBD1
v_gene: TRBV7-2
j_gene: TRBJ1-2

CDR3aa: CASSLRQGAYEQYF
CDR3nt: TGTGCCAGCAGCCTAAGACAGGGGGCCTACGAGCAGTACTTC
abundance: -
d_gene: TRBD1
v_gene: TRBV9
j_gene: TRBJ2-7

CDR3aa: CASSLGGSGNTIYF
CDR3nt: TGTGCCAGCAGCTTAGGAGGGTCTGGAAACACCATATATTTT
abundance: few
d_gene: -
v_gene: TRBV7-2
j_gene: TRBJ1-3

CDR3aa: CASSLEGASGYTF
CDR3nt: TGTGCCAGCAGCTTAGAGGGGGCCAGTGGCTACACCTTC
abundance: -
d_gene: TRBD1
v_gene: TRBV7-9
j_gene: TRBJ1-2

CDR3aa: CASSPPSVSTQYF
CDR3nt: TGTGCCAGCAGCCCCCCTAGCGTAAGCACCCAGTACTTC
abundance: once
d_gene: -
v_gene: TRBV7-9
j_gene: TRBJ2-5

CDR3aa: CASSPGGAYGYTF
CDR3nt: TGTGCCAGCAGTCCGGGCGGAGCCTATGGCTACACCTTC
abundance: -
d_gene: -
v_gene: TRBV6-5
j_gene: TRBJ1-2

CDR3aa: CASSQGGWNRYYEKLFF
CDR3nt: TGTGCCAGCAGCCAGGGGGGTTGGAACCGCTATTATGAAAAACTGTTTTTT
abundance: -
d_gene: -
v_gene: TRBV3-1/TRBV3-2
j_gene: TRBJ1-4

CDR3aa: CASSVSWEGMNTEAFF
CDR3nt: TGTGCCAGCAGCGTAAGTTGGGAGGGAATGAACACTGAAGCTTTCTTT
abundance: -
d_gene: -
v_gene: TRBV9
j_gene: TRBJ1-1

CDR3aa: CASSLRRATGPLHF
CDR3nt: TGTGCCAGCAGCTTACGGCGCGCCACTGGACCCCTCCACTTT
abundance: few
d_gene: -
v_gene: TRBV7-8
j_gene: TRBJ1-6

CDR3aa: CATSDFDSNQPQHF
CDR3nt: TGTGCCACCAGTGATTTTGACAGCAATCAGCCCCAGCATTTT
abundance: -
d_gene: -
v_gene: TRBV24-1
j_gene: TRBJ1-5

CDR3aa: CASSPPNIGVYEQYF
CDR3nt: TGTGCCAGCAGCCCCCCAAATATCGGCGTGTACGAGCAGTACTTC
abundance: once
d_gene: -
v_gene: TRBV3-1/TRBV3-2
j_gene: TRBJ2-7

CDR3aa: CASSQAMASSRYF
CDR3nt: TGCGCCAGCAGCCAAGCCATGGCCTCCAGCCGGTACTTC
abundance: few
d_gene: -
v_gene: TRBV4-3
j_gene: TRBJ2-7

CDR3aa: CASSPRADTQYF
CDR3nt: TGTGCCAGCAGCCCCAGGGCAGATACGCAGTATTTT
abundance: -
d_gene: -
v_gene: TRBV9
j_gene: TRBJ2-3

CDR3aa: CATSLQQETQYF
CDR3nt: TGTGCCACCAGCCTACAGCAAGAGACCCAGTACTTC
abundance: -
d_gene: -
v_gene: TRBV15
j_gene: TRBJ2-5

CDR3aa: CAAGVVDAAFF
CDR3nt: TGTGCCGCGGGGGTGGTCGACGCAGCTTTCTTT
abundance: -
d_gene: -
v_gene: TRBV28
j_gene: TRBJ1-1

CDR3aa: CASSLAGGTSSETQYF
CDR3nt: TGCGCCAGCAGCTTGGCCGGGGGGACTAGTAGCGAGACCCAGTACTTC
abundance: -
d_gene: TRBD2
v_gene: TRBV5-1
j_gene: TRBJ2-5

CDR3aa: CASSSGQRSGSYEQYF
CDR3nt: TGTGCCAGCAGCTCGGGACAGAGAAGCGGGAGTTACGAGCAGTACTTC
abundance: few
d_gene: -
v_gene: TRBV7-2
j_gene: TRBJ2-7

CDR3aa: CASSLGAYGYTF
CDR3nt: TGTGCCAGCAGCTTAGGGGCCTATGGCTACACCTTC
abundance: few
d_gene: -
v_gene: TRBV11-2
j_gene: TRBJ1-2

CDR3aa: CASSFKGFGPTYSNQPQHF
CDR3nt: TGTGCCAGCAGTTTTAAAGGGTTCGGTCCAACCTATAGCAATCAGCCCCAGCATTTT
abundance: -
d_gene: -
v_gene: TRBV27
j_gene: TRBJ1-5